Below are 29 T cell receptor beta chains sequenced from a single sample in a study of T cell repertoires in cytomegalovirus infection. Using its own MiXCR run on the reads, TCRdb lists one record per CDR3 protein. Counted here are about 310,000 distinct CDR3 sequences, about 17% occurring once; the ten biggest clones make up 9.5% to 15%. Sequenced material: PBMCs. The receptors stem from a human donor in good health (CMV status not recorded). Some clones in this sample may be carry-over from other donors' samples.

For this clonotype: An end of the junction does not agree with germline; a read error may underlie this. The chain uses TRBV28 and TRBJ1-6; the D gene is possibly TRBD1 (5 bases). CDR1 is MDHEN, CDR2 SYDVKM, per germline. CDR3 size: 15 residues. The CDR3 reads CASQSRDRYNSPLQF. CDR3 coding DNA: TGTGCCAGCCAAAGCCGGGACCGATATAATTCACCCCTCCAATTT.

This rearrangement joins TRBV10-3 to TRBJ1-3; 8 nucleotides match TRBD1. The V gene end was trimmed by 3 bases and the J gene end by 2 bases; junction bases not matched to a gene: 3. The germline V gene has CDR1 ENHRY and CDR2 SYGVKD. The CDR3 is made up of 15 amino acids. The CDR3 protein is CAISETGGTGNTIYF. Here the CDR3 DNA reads TGTGCCATCAGTGAAACAGGGGGTACTGGAAACACCATATATTTT.

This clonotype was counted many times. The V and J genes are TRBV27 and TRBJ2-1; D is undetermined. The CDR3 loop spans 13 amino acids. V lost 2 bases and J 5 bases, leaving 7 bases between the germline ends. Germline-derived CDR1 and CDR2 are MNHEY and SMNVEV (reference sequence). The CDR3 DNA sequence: TGTGCCAGCAGTTTAGGTACAGACAATGAGCAGTTCTTC. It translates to CASSLGTDNEQFF.

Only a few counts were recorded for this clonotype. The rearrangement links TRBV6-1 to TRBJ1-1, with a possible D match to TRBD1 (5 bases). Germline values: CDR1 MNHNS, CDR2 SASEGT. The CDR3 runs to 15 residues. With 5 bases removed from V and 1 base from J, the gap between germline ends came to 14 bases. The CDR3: CASSMQTAWNTEAFF. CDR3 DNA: TGTGCCAGCAGTATGCAGACAGCCTGGAACACTGAAGCTTTCTTT.

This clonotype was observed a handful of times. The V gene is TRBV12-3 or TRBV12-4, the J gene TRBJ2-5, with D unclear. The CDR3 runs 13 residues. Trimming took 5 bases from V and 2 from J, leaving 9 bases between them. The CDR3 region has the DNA TGTGCCAGCAGTATGATCCAACAAGAGACCCAGTACTTC. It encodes CASSMIQQETQYF.

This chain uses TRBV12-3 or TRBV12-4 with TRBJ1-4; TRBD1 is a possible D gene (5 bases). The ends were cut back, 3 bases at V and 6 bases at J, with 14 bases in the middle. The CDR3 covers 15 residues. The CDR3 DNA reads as TGTGCCAGCAGTTTTTTAGGGGCGGGGGATGAAAAACTGTTTTTT. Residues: CASSFLGAGDEKLFF.

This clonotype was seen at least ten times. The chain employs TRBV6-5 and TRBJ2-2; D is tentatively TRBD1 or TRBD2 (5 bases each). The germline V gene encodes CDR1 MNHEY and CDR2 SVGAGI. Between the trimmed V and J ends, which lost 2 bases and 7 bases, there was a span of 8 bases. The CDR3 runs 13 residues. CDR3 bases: TGTGCCAGCAGTTACGGGGGATACGGGGAGCTGTTTTTT. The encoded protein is CASSYGGYGELFF.

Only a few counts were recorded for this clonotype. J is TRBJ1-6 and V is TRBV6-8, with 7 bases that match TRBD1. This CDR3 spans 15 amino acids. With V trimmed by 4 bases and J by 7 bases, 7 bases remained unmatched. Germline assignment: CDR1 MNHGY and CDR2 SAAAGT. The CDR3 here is CASSSPRTGNSPLHF. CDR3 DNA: TGTGCCAGCAGTTCTCCTCGGACAGGCAATTCACCCCTCCACTTT.

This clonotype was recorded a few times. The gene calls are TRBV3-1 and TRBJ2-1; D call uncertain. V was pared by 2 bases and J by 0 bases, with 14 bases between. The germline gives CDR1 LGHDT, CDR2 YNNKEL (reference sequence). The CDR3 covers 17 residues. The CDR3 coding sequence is TGTGCCAGCAGCCAATCTGGCTGGCAAAGCTCCTACAATGAGCAGTTCTTC. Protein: CASSQSGWQSSYNEQFF.

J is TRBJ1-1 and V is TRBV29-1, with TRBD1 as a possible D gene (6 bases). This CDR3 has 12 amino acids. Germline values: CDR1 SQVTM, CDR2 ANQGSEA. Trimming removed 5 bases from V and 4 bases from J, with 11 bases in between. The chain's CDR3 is CSVYRVSTEAFF. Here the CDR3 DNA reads TGCAGCGTTTACAGGGTTTCCACTGAAGCTTTCTTT.

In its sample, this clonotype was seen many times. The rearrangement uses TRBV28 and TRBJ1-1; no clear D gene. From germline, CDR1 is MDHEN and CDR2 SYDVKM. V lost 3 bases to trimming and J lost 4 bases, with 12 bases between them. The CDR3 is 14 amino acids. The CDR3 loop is CASSLSWGTTEAFF. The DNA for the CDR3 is TGTGCCAGCAGTTTGTCTTGGGGTACCACTGAAGCTTTCTTT.

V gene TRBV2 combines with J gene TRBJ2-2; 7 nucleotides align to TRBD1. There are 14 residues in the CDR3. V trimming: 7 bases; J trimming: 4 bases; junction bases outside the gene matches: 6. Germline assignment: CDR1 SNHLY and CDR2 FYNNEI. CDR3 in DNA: TGTGCCAGCATTGTCAGGGGGAGCACCGGGGAGCTGTTTTTT. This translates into CASIVRGSTGELFF.

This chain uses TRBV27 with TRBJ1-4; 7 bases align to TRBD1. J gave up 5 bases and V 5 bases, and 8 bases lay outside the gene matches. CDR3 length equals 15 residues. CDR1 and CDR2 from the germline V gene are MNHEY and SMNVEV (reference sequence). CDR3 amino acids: CASSLRDRLNEKLFF. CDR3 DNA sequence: TGTGCCAGCAGTCTCCGGGACAGACTAAATGAAAAACTGTTTTTT.

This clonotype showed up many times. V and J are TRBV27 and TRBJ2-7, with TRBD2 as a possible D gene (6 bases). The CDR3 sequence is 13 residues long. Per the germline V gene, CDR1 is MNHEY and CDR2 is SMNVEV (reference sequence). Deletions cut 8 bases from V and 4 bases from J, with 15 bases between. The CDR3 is CASSTGDTYEQYF. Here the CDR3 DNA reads TGTGCCAGCTCTACGGGGGATACTTACGAGCAGTACTTC.

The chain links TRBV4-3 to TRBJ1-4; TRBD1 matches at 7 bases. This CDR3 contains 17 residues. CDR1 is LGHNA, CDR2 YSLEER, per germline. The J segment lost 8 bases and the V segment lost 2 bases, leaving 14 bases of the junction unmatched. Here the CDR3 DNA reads TGCGCCAGCAGCCAACCCGTCAAAGGGGGCGCGGGGGAAAAACTGTTTTTT. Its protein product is CASSQPVKGGAGEKLFF.

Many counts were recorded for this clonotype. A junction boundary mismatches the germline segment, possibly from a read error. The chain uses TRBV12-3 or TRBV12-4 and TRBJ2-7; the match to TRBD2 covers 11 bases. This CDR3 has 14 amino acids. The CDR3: CASSLAGGGYEQYF. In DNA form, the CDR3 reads TGTGCCAGCAGCTTAGCGGGGGGGGGCTACGAGCAGTACTTC.

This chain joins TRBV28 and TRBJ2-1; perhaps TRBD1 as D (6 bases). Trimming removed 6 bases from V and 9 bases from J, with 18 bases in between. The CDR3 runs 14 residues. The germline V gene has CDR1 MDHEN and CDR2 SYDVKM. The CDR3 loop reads CASSTPTGWGEQFF. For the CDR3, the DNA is TGTGCCAGCAGCACACCTACAGGGTGGGGTGAGCAGTTCTTC.

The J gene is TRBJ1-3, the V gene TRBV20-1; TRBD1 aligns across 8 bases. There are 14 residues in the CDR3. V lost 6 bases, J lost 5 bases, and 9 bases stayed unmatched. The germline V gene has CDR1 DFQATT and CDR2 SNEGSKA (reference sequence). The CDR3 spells CSAEGQGARNTIYF. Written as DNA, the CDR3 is TGCAGTGCCGAAGGACAGGGCGCTAGAAACACCATATATTTT.

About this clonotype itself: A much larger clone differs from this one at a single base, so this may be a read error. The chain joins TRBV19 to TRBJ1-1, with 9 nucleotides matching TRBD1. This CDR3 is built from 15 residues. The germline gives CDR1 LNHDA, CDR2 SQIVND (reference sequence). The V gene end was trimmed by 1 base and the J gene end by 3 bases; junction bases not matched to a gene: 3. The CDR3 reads CASSIGDRDYTEAFF. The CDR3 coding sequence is TGTGCCAGTAGTATAGGGGACAGGGACTACACTGAAGCTTTCTTT. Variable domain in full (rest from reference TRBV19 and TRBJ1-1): DGGITQSPKYLFRKEGQNVTLSCEQNLNHDAMYWYRQDPGQGLRLIYYSQIVNDFQKGDIAEGYSVSREKKESFPLTVTSAQKNPTAFYLCASSIGDRDYTEAFFGQGTRLTVV.

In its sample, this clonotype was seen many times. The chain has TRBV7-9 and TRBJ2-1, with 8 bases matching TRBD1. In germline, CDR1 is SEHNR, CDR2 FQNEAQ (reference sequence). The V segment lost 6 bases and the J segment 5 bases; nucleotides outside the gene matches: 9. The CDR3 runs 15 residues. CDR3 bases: TGTGCCAGCAGTTTTCTCGGGACAGGTGACAATGAGCAGTTCTTC. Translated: CASSFLGTGDNEQFF.

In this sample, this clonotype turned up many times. In DNA, the CDR3 is TGTGCCAGCAGCTTAGTCTCCGGGGGGGCGGCAGATACGCAGTATTTT. Translating gives CASSLVSGGAADTQYF. The chain is built from TRBV7-6 and TRBJ2-3; 8 positions match TRBD2. The CDR3 consists of 16 residues. The V segment lost 1 base and the J segment 4 bases; nucleotides outside the gene matches: 7. Germline V gene data show CDR1 as SGHVS and CDR2 as FNYEAQ.

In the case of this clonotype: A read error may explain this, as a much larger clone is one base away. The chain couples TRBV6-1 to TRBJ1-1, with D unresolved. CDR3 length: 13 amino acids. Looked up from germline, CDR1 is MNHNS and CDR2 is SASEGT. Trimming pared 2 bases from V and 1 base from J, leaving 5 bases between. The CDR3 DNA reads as TGTGCCAGCAGTGAAATCTGGAACACTGAAGCTTTCTTT. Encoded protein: CASSEIWNTEAFF.

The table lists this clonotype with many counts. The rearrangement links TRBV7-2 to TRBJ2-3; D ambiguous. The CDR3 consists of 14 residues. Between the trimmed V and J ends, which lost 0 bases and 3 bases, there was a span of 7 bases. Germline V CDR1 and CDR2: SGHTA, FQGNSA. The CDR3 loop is CASSLAHRTDTQYF. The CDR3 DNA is TGTGCCAGCAGCTTAGCGCACCGGACAGATACGCAGTATTTT.

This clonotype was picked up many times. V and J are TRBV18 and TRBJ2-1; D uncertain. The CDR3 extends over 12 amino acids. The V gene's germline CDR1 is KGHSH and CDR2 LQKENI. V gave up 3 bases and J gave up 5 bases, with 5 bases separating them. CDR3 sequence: CASSPANNEQFF. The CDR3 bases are TGTGCCAGCTCACCTGCCAACAATGAGCAGTTCTTC.

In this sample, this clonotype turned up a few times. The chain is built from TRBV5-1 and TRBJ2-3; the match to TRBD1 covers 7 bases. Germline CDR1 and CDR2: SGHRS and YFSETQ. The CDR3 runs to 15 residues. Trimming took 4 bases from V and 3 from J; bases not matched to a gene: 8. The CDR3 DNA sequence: TGCGCCAGCAGCGACACAGGGGTCGGAACAGATACGCAGTATTTT. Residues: CASSDTGVGTDTQYF. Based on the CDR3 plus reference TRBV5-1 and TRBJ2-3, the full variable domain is KAGVTQTPRYLIKTRGQQVTLSCSPISGHRSVSWYQQTPGQGLQFLFEYFSETQRNKGNFPGRFSGRQFSNSRSEMNVSTLELGDSALYLCASSDTGVGTDTQYFGPGTRLTVL.

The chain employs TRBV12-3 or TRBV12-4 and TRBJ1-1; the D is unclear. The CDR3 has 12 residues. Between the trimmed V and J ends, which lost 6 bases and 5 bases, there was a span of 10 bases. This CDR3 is CASRRVGTEAFF. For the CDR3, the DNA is TGTGCCAGCAGGAGGGTAGGGACTGAAGCTTTCTTT.

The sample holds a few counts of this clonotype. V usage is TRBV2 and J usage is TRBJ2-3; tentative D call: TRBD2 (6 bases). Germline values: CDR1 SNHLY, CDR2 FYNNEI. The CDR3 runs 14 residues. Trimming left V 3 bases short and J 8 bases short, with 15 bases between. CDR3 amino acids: CASSDPGEHLTQYF. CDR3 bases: TGTGCCAGCAGTGATCCGGGGGAACACCTTACGCAGTATTTT.

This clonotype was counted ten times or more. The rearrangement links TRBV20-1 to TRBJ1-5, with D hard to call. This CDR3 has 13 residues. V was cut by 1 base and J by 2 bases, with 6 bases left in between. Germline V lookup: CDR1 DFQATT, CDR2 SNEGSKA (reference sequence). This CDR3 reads CSARARGNQPQHF. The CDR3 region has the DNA TGCAGTGCTAGAGCGAGGGGCAATCAGCCCCAGCATTTT.

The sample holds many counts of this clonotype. The CDR3: CASSLDTGSGANVLTF. CDR3 DNA sequence: TGTGCCAGCAGCTTAGATACAGGCTCTGGGGCCAACGTCCTGACTTTC. The J gene is TRBJ2-6, the V gene TRBV7-2, with D possibly being TRBD1 (5 bases). Trimming left V 1 base short and J 0 bases short, with 7 bases between. CDR3 size: 16 residues. Per the germline V gene, CDR1 is SGHTA and CDR2 is FQGNSA.